Following are 26 T cell receptor beta chains from one sample sequenced in a study of CD8 T cells in Susac syndrome. RNA in amounts of roughly 0.5 to 1 ug was reverse transcribed with random hexamers. TCRdb itself ran the immunoSEQ multiplex PCR reads through MiXCR, one entry per CDR3 protein. The sample holds about 130,000 distinct CDR3 sequences, 95% seen once. The specimen sequenced was CD8+ T cells from PBMCs. The source is a human donor with Susac syndrome.

The gene calls are TRBV5-6 and TRBJ1-2; 9 nucleotides agree with TRBD1. Germline lookup yields CDR1 SGHDT and CDR2 YYEEEE. The CDR3 spans 16 residues. With V trimmed by 3 bases and J by 5 bases, 11 bases remained unmatched. In DNA form, the CDR3 reads TGTGCCAGCAGCTCAACCCGACAGGGGGTTTGGTATGGCTACACCTTC. This encodes CASSSTRQGVWYGYTF.

The rearrangement links TRBV20-1 to TRBJ1-2; no definite D call. Germline lookup yields CDR1 DFQATT and CDR2 SNEGSKA (reference sequence). V was pared by 3 bases and J by 4 bases, with 9 bases between. The CDR3 totals 12 residues. The CDR3 here is CSARPDFYGYTF. CDR3 DNA: TGCAGTGCTAGGCCGGATTTCTATGGCTACACCTTC.

J is TRBJ1-1 and V is TRBV30, with TRBD1 as a possible D gene (6 bases). The V end lost 0 bases, the J end lost 1 base, and 9 bases lay between the germline ends. The germline gives CDR1 GTSNPN, CDR2 SVGIG (reference sequence). This CDR3 comprises 14 residues. The CDR3 region has the DNA TGTGCCTGGAGTGTGCCGGGGGCGAACACTGAAGCTTTCTTT. It codes for CAWSVPGANTEAFF. The full variable domain, with the rest looked up from reference TRBV30 and TRBJ1-1, is SQTIHQWPATLVQPVGSPLSLECTVEGTSNPNLYWYRQAAGRGLQLLFYSVGIGQISSEVPQNLSASRPQDRQFILSSKKLLLSDSGFYLCAWSVPGANTEAFFGQGTRLTVV.

In this sample, this clonotype turned up once. The chain joins TRBV11-2 to TRBJ2-1; maybe TRBD1 (6 bases). Trimming took off 4 bases at V and 3 bases at J, with 13 bases between the two ends. Germline CDR1 SGHAT, CDR2 FQNNGV. The CDR3 spans 15 residues. The CDR3 nucleotides read TGTGCCAGCAGCTCACCTAGGGGGTTCTACAATGAGCAGTTCTTC. It codes for CASSSPRGFYNEQFF.

J is TRBJ1-2 and V is TRBV12-5; D is unclear. The CDR3 consists of 14 residues. Germline V gene lookup returns CDR1 LGHNT and CDR2 FRNRAP. V dropped 5 bases and J dropped 2 bases, with 12 bases sitting between them. The CDR3 reads CASGTHEWNYGYTF. The DNA of the CDR3 is TGTGCTAGTGGTACCCATGAGTGGAACTATGGCTACACCTTC. The variable domain in full, with the rest retrieved from reference TRBV12-5 and TRBJ1-2, is DARVTQTPRHKVTEMGQEVTMRCQPILGHNTVFWYRQTMMQGLELLAYFRNRAPLDDSGMPKDRFSAEMPDATLATLKIQPSEPRDSAVYFCASGTHEWNYGYTFGSGTRLTVV.

The V and J genes are TRBV28 and TRBJ2-1; the D is unclear. The V end was cut by 4 bases, the J end by 0 bases, with 7 bases between. The CDR3 covers 14 residues. CDR1 and CDR2 (germline): MDHEN, SYDVKM. The CDR3 region has the DNA TGTGCCAGCAGTTCGGTTAGCTCCTACAATGAGCAGTTCTTC. Translation: CASSSVSSYNEQFF.

The table lists this clonotype with a count of one. V is TRBV5-1 and J is TRBJ2-3; 10 nucleotides match TRBD2. Unmatched junction bases numbered 2, after V lost 3 bases and J lost 1 base. Germline V gives CDR1 SGHRS, CDR2 YFSETQ. The CDR3 covers 15 residues. CDR3 coding DNA: TGCGCCAGCAGCTCCGGGACTAGCGGCACAGATACGCAGTATTTT. Translated: CASSSGTSGTDTQYF.

Concerning this clonotype itself: The germline gene is not matched at one end of the junction; a read error may be the cause. The chain employs TRBV7-9 and TRBJ2-1; unclear D gene. Germline assignment: CDR1 SEHNR and CDR2 FQNEAQ (reference sequence). The CDR3 has 12 amino acids. CDR3 in DNA: TGTGCCAGCAGCTTAGGGTACAGTGAGCAGTTCTTC. It encodes CASSLGYSEQFF.

The V gene is TRBV3-1, the J gene TRBJ2-1, with D hard to call. V was shortened by 0 bases and J by 7 bases, with 19 bases between the two germline ends. The CDR3 covers 17 residues. The germline CDR1 and CDR2 sequences are LGHDT and YNNKEL (reference sequence). DNA of the CDR3: TGTGCCAGCAGCCAAGATTACGACGGGCTCTTAGGGAATGAGCAGTTCTTC. This codes for CASSQDYDGLLGNEQFF.

This chain uses TRBV4-1 with TRBJ2-3; D not resolved. Germline-derived CDR1 and CDR2 are MGHRA and YSYEKL. Between the trimmed V and J ends, which lost 0 bases and 5 bases, there was a span of 0 bases. CDR3 length: 11 residues. The CDR3 spells CASSQEDTQYF. The DNA of the CDR3 is TGCGCCAGCAGCCAAGAAGATACGCAGTATTTT.

The rearrangement uses TRBV9 and TRBJ2-3; 7 bases are a match to TRBD1. CDR3 length equals 14 residues. The trim removed 3 bases at V and 4 bases at J, leaving 5 bases unmatched. Germline V gene data show CDR1 as SGDLS and CDR2 as YYNGEE. The CDR3 region is CASSGQGGADTQYF. In DNA, the CDR3 is TGTGCCAGCAGCGGACAGGGTGGAGCAGATACGCAGTATTTT.

This chain links TRBV12-5 with TRBJ2-7; a weak D match, TRBD1 (5 bases). The germline V and J ends were trimmed by 5 bases and 3 bases, with 8 bases remaining between them. Per the germline V gene, CDR1 is LGHNT and CDR2 is FRNRAP. This CDR3 is built from 12 residues. For the CDR3, the DNA is TGTGCTAGTGGTCTAGGGGACTACGAGCAGTACTTC. Translating gives CASGLGDYEQYF.

The rearrangement uses TRBV2 and TRBJ2-1; 9 bases are a match to TRBD2. The CDR3 sequence is 15 residues long. CDR1 is SNHLY and CDR2 is FYNNEI in the germline V gene. Trimming cost V 6 bases and J 7 bases; bases outside gene matches: 10. The DNA for the CDR3 is TGTGCCAGCAGGGCTGGGGGACTAGCTAATAATGAGCAGTTCTTC. This codes for CASRAGGLANNEQFF.

The gene calls are TRBV20-1 and TRBJ2-1; the match to TRBD2 covers 9 bases. The trim removed 0 bases at V and 4 bases at J, leaving 1 base unmatched. Per germline, CDR1 DFQATT and CDR2 SNEGSKA (reference sequence). The length of the CDR3 is 14 residues. CDR3 DNA: TGCAGTGCTAGAGAGCGGGAGGGTTACAATGAGCAGTTCTTC. This sequence encodes CSAREREGYNEQFF.

This clonotype has only one observation. This chain links TRBV7-6 with TRBJ2-1; D gene unclear. Germline V gene lookup returns CDR1 SGHVS and CDR2 FNYEAQ. The germline V and J ends were trimmed by 2 bases and 6 bases, with 8 bases remaining between them. The CDR3 loop spans 13 amino acids. The CDR3 is CASSLRPFNEQFF. Written as DNA, the CDR3 is TGTGCCAGCAGCTTAAGACCATTCAATGAGCAGTTCTTC.

This chain uses TRBV9 with TRBJ2-1; no reliable D call. CDR1 is SGDLS and CDR2 is YYNGEE in the germline V gene. The CDR3 consists of 15 residues. V lost 7 bases and J lost 0, with 14 bases in between. DNA of the CDR3: TGTGCCAGCTCGCCTCGGGTAGACTCCTACAATGAGCAGTTCTTC. This codes for CASSPRVDSYNEQFF. Variable domain in full (rest from reference TRBV9 and TRBJ2-1): DSGVTQTPKHLITATGQRVTLRCSPRSGDLSVYWYQQSLDQGLQFLIQYYNGEERAKGNILERFSAQQFPDLHSELNLSSLELGDSALYFCASSPRVDSYNEQFFGPGTRLTVL.

This chain joins TRBV7-3 and TRBJ2-3; TRBD2 agrees at 12 bases. The CDR3 has 17 residues. The J segment lost 5 bases and the V segment lost 5 bases, leaving 11 bases of the junction unmatched. CDR1 is SGHTA and CDR2 is FQGTGA in the germline V gene. For the CDR3, the DNA is TGTGCCAGCAGCCCCCGACTAGCGGGAGAAGGCATAGATACGCAGTATTTT. It yields the protein CASSPRLAGEGIDTQYF.

In its sample, this clonotype was seen once. This chain connects TRBV29-1 to TRBJ1-2, with 10 bases identical to TRBD1. Germline CDR1 is SQVTM and CDR2 is ANQGSEA. The V gene end was trimmed by 7 bases and the J gene end by 8 bases; junction bases not matched to a gene: 10. This CDR3 has 13 amino acids. The CDR3 sequence is CSGLTGGSFGYTF. As DNA, the CDR3 is TGCAGCGGATTGACAGGGGGCAGTTTCGGCTACACCTTC.

The chain carries TRBV27 and TRBJ2-7, with 7 bases that match TRBD2. The CDR3 has 16 residues. CDR1 and CDR2 from the germline V gene are MNHEY and SMNVEV (reference sequence). The J segment lost 5 bases and the V segment lost 6 bases, leaving 16 bases of the junction unmatched. CDR3 DNA: TGTGCCAGCAGGGACTCGGCGGGAGTGAGGGTCGACGAGCAGTACTTC. Protein: CASRDSAGVRVDEQYF.

The chain recombines TRBV9 with TRBJ1-1, with D perhaps TRBD1 (5 bases). This CDR3 comprises 16 residues. The V and J ends lost 4 bases and 1 base respectively, with 17 bases between them. Germline CDR1 is SGDLS and CDR2 is YYNGEE. The CDR3 loop reads CASSSPRGAANTEAFF. The CDR3 bases are TGTGCCAGCAGCTCCCCGCGGGGCGCGGCGAACACTGAAGCTTTCTTT.

The V and J genes are TRBV3-1 and TRBJ2-7, with D unclear. The CDR3 extends over 13 amino acids. The germline V gene has CDR1 LGHDT and CDR2 YNNKEL (reference sequence). The V gene lost 1 base and the J gene lost 6 bases, with 10 bases spanning the gap. The chain's CDR3 is CASSQGTGLEQYF. DNA of the CDR3: TGTGCCAGCAGCCAAGGAACCGGGCTCGAGCAGTACTTC.

The chain recombines TRBV27 with TRBJ2-7; 9 bases are a match to TRBD1. Germline-derived CDR1 and CDR2 are MNHEY and SMNVEV (reference sequence). Germline trimming cut 6 bases from V and 6 bases from J; bases unmatched to any gene: 6. The CDR3 sequence is 13 residues long. CDR3: CASSPGQGIEQYF. The CDR3 bases are TGTGCCAGCAGCCCCGGACAGGGGATCGAGCAGTACTTC.

The V and J genes are TRBV12-3 or TRBV12-4 and TRBJ1-1, with D unclear. The CDR3 is made up of 15 amino acids. V lost 5 bases to trimming and J lost 1 base, with 14 bases between them. The CDR3 DNA follows: TGTGCCAGCAGTCCGACGGTGACCCCGAACACTGAAGCTTTCTTT. Translation: CASSPTVTPNTEAFF.

V gene TRBV29-1 combines with J gene TRBJ2-7; either TRBD1 or TRBD2 may fit D (6 bases each). Germline values: CDR1 SQVTM, CDR2 ANQGSEA. CDR3 length: 13 amino acids. Deletions cut 3 bases from V and 4 bases from J, with 13 bases between. The CDR3 DNA reads TGCAGCGTTGAGGGGGGACACCAATACGAGCAGTACTTC. It is translated as CSVEGGHQYEQYF.

The chain combines TRBV27 with TRBJ1-1; tentatively, D is TRBD1 (6 bases). Germline V lookup: CDR1 MNHEY, CDR2 SMNVEV (reference sequence). Deletions cut 4 bases from V and 4 bases from J, with 10 bases between. The CDR3 extends over 13 amino acids. CDR3 coding DNA: TGTGCCAGCAGTTCCACAGGGTTCACTGAAGCTTTCTTT. The encoded protein is CASSSTGFTEAFF.

The V gene is TRBV9, the J gene TRBJ2-5; D ambiguous. Trimming removed 0 bases from V and 1 base from J, with 10 bases in between. This CDR3 has 15 amino acids. Germline-derived CDR1 and CDR2 are SGDLS and YYNGEE. The CDR3 reads CASSVESRFQETQYF. As DNA, the CDR3 is TGTGCCAGCAGCGTAGAGTCACGGTTCCAAGAGACCCAGTACTTC.